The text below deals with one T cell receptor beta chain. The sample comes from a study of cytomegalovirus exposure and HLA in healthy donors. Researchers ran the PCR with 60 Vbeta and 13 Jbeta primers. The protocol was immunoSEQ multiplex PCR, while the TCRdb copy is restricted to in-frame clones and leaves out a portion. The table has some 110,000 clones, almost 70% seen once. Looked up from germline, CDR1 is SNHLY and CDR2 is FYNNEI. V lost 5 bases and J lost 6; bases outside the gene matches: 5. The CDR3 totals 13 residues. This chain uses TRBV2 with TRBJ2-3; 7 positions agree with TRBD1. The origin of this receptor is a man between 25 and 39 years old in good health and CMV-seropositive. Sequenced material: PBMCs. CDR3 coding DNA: TGTGCCAGCAGTCCTAGGGGGCGGGATACGCAGTATTTT. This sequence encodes CASSPRGRDTQYF.